A single T cell receptor (beta chain) is shown here with its context. Its specificity is not known. V lost 6 bases and J lost 9; bases outside the gene matches: 20. The CDR3 extends over 16 amino acids. The germline gives CDR1 SQVTM, CDR2 ANQGSEA. This sample is drawn from a study of shared clonotypes between healthy human individuals. The study's findings and limits: Investigators expected sequencing depth to affect clonotype sharing among donors. Roughly 5% of naive CD4 clonotypes were shared across a handful of donors.

TCRdb keeps only in-frame clones here, not all; method: immunoSEQ multiplex PCR. The sample consists of about 1,800,000 clones, about 94% of them appearing once. Naive CD8 populations comprised CD45RO-negative cells positively selected for CCR7, excluding terminally differentiated effector memory CD45RA+ cells. HIV-negative, healthy adults without recent acute infections or vaccinations were the donors. The chain is built from TRBV29-1 and TRBJ2-1, with 7 bases that match TRBD1. Sequencing input: naive CD8+ T cells sorted from blood. This TCR derives from a man aged 18 to 29 in good health. The CDR3 protein is CSVEPLGQVGLSEQFF. The CDR3 nucleotides are TGCAGCGTCGAACCCTTAGGACAGGTTGGTTTGAGTGAGCAGTTCTTC.